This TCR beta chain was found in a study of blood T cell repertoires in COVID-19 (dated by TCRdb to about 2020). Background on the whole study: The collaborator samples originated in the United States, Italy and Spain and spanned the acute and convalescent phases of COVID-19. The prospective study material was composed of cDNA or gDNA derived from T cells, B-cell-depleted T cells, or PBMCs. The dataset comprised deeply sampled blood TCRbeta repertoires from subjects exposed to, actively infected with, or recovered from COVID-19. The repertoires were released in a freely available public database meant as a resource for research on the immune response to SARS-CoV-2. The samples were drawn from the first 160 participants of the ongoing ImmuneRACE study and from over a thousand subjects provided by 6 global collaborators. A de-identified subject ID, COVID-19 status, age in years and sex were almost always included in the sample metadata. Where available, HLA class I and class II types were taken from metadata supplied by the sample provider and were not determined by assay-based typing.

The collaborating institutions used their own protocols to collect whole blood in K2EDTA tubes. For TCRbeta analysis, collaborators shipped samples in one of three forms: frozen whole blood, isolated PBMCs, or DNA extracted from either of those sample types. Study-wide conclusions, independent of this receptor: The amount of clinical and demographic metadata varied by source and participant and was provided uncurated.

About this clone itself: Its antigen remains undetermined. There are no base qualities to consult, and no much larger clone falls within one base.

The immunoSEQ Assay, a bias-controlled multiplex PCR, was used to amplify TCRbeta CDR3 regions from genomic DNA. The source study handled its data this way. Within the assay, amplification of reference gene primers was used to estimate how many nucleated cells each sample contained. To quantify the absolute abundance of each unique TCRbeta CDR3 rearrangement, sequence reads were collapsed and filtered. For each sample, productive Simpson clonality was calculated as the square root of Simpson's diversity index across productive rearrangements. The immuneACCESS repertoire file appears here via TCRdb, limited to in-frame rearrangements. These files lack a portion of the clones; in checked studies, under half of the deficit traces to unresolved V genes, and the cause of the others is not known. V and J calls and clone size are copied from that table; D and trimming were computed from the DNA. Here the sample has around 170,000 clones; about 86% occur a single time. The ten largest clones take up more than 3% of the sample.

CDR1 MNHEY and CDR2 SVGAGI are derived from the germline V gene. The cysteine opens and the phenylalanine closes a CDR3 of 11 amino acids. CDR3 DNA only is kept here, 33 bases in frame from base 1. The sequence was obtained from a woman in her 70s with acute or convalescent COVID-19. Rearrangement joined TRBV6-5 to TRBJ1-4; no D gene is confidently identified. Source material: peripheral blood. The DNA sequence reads TGTGATGGGCAAATTAATGAAAAACTGTTTTTT. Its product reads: CDGQINEKLFF.